The 18 T cell receptor beta chains below were found in one sample sequenced in a study of cytotoxic CD8 clonotypes in ibrutinib-treated CLL. Libraries were prepared by immunoSEQ multiplex PCR; TCRdb keeps only in-frame clonotypes and omits some of them. The data contain about 300,000 clones, 67% of them singletons. The sample was PBMCs, taken after 36 months of ibrutinib treatment. The receptors were gathered from a human donor with chronic lymphocytic leukemia.

In its sample, this clone was seen a few times. This CDR3 reads CASSSGGANIQYF. The CDR3 nucleotides read TGTGCCAGCAGTTCAGGGGGGGCGAACATTCAGTACTTC. The chain employs TRBV27 and TRBJ2-4; D is possibly TRBD1 or TRBD2 (7 bases each). The germline V gene encodes CDR1 MNHEY and CDR2 SMNVEV (reference sequence). This CDR3 is 13 amino acids long. Trimming shortened V by 4 bases and J by 7 bases, and 11 bases separated the two germline ends.

This sequence joins TRBV5-1 and TRBJ1-1, with D perhaps matching TRBD1 (5 bases). The germline V and J ends were trimmed by 2 bases and 4 bases, with 18 bases remaining between them. The CDR3 runs 16 residues. The germline V gene has CDR1 SGHRS and CDR2 YFSETQ. CDR3 nucleotide sequence: TGCGCCAGCAGCTTAGGTTCGAGGGGCGCGGGCACTGAAGCTTTCTTT. It specifies CASSLGSRGAGTEAFF.

The chain joins TRBV27 to TRBJ2-7; D ambiguous. In germline, CDR1 is MNHEY, CDR2 SMNVEV (reference sequence). Trimming removed 5 bases at V and 0 bases at J, with 14 bases between. This CDR3 region has 15 residues. The CDR3 DNA reads as TGTGCCAGCAGTCCGACCGCCGGAATCTCCTACGAGCAGTACTTC. Protein product: CASSPTAGISYEQYF.

The chain carries TRBV11-3 and TRBJ2-7; 7 bases map to TRBD1. The V segment lost 1 base and the J segment 1 base; nucleotides outside the gene matches: 4. The germline V gene has CDR1 SGHNT and CDR2 YENEEA. This CDR3 comprises 15 residues. The chain's CDR3 is CASSLGQGDSYEQYF. The CDR3 nucleotides read TGTGCCAGCAGCTTAGGACAGGGTGATTCCTACGAGCAGTACTTC.

The V and J genes are TRBV25-1 and TRBJ2-2; 7 bases are shared with TRBD1. With 6 bases clipped from V and 7 bases from J, the junction kept 17 bases outside the gene matches. Per the germline V gene, CDR1 is MGHDK and CDR2 is SYGVNS. This CDR3 contains 17 residues. CDR3 amino acids: CASSLNRGSKTDGELFF. The CDR3 nucleotides are TGTGCCAGCAGCCTAAACAGGGGCTCGAAGACGGACGGGGAGCTGTTTTTT.

The V call is TRBV6-1, the J call TRBJ1-2, with a possible D match to TRBD1 (5 bases). Germline values: CDR1 MNHNS, CDR2 SASEGT. Trimming took off 8 bases at V and 8 bases at J, with 15 bases between the two ends. The CDR3 loop spans 12 amino acids. CDR3 in DNA: TGTGCCAGCCGGCGGTCAGGGTGGGGCTACACCTTC. Encoded protein: CASRRSGWGYTF.

V is TRBV29-1 and J is TRBJ1-2; D is unclear. Germline V CDR1 and CDR2: SQVTM, ANQGSEA. The V end was cut by 3 bases, the J end by 4 bases, with 12 bases between. The CDR3 totals 13 residues. This chain's CDR3 is CSVDSEGIYGYTF. Here the CDR3 DNA reads TGCAGCGTTGATAGCGAGGGAATCTATGGCTACACCTTC.

The V gene is TRBV12-5, the J gene TRBJ1-2, with 7 bases fitting TRBD1. This CDR3 comprises 12 residues. Unmatched junction bases numbered 5, after V lost 5 bases and J lost 8 bases. Germline V CDR1 and CDR2: LGHNT, FRNRAP. The CDR3 spells CASGLPGGGYTF. The DNA for the CDR3 is TGTGCTAGTGGTCTCCCAGGGGGAGGCTACACCTTC.

The chain recombines TRBV7-3 with TRBJ2-1; 8 bases fit TRBD1. CDR3 size: 17 residues. The germline V gene encodes CDR1 SGHTA and CDR2 FQGTGA. Trimming cost V 3 bases and J 2 bases; bases outside gene matches: 9. CDR3 region: CASSFQPRGLPYNEQFF. The CDR3 DNA follows: TGTGCCAGCAGCTTCCAACCCAGGGGGCTCCCCTACAATGAGCAGTTCTTC. The full variable domain, its missing parts supplied by reference TRBV7-3 and TRBJ2-1, is GAGVSQTPSNKVTEKGKYVELRCDPISGHTALYWYRQSLGQGPEFLIYFQGTGAADDSGLPNDRFFAVRPEGSVSTLKIQRTERGDSAVYLCASSFQPRGLPYNEQFFGPGTRLTVL.

V is TRBV5-8 and J is TRBJ1-2; 10 bases align to TRBD1. Losses at the gene ends were 2 bases for V and 7 bases for J; bases not matched to a gene: 8. This CDR3 is 15 amino acids long. Germline V gives CDR1 SGHTS, CDR2 YDEGEE. CDR3 nucleotides: TGTGCCAGCAGCTTATCAAGGACAGGGGGGTTTGGCTACACCTTC. It encodes CASSLSRTGGFGYTF.

This sequence joins TRBV19 and TRBJ2-7; D not certain. The CDR3 has 14 residues. The germline V gene encodes CDR1 LNHDA and CDR2 SQIVND (reference sequence). Trimming removed 0 bases at V and 0 bases at J, with 6 bases between. CDR3 nucleotides: TGTGCCAGTAGTATAGACACTCTCTCCTACGAGCAGTACTTC. Protein product: CASSIDTLSYEQYF.

The DNA for the CDR3 is TGCGCCAGCCAGGTAGCGGGAGGAAGGGACGAGCAGTACTTC. Translated, it gives CASQVAGGRDEQYF. The chain employs TRBV10-2 and TRBJ2-7, with 10 bases fitting TRBD2. Germline CDR1 WSHSY, CDR2 SAAADI. The CDR3 runs to 14 residues. Unmatched junction bases numbered 9, after V lost 8 bases and J lost 5 bases.

V and J are TRBV5-4 and TRBJ2-1; TRBD2 matches 7 bases. J gave up 0 bases and V 3 bases, and 3 bases lay outside the gene matches. Germline values: CDR1 SGHNT, CDR2 YYREEE (reference sequence). This CDR3 spans 15 amino acids. CDR3 loop: CASSSRDYSYNEQFF. CDR3 DNA sequence: TGTGCCAGCAGCTCGCGGGACTACTCCTACAATGAGCAGTTCTTC.

This clone has only a few counts. The chain is built from TRBV5-4 and TRBJ2-2; the D is unclear. This CDR3 has 15 amino acids. Per germline, CDR1 SGHNT and CDR2 YYREEE (reference sequence). V gave up 0 bases and J gave up 1 base, with 7 bases separating them. The CDR3 protein is CASSLVTGNTGELFF. The CDR3, as DNA: TGTGCCAGCAGCTTGGTCACTGGGAACACCGGGGAGCTGTTTTTT.

The chain employs TRBV4-1 and TRBJ2-7; 7 bases fit TRBD2. The junction had 5 bases not matched to a gene; V was cut back by 4 bases and J by 2 bases. The germline V gene encodes CDR1 MGHRA and CDR2 YSYEKL. CDR3 length equals 14 residues. The CDR3: CASSPTSDPYEQYF. CDR3 sequence (DNA): TGCGCCAGCAGCCCAACTAGCGATCCCTACGAGCAGTACTTC.

This sequence joins TRBV4-1 and TRBJ2-2; TRBD1 aligns across 9 bases. Per germline, CDR1 MGHRA and CDR2 YSYEKL. This CDR3 has 16 amino acids. Germline trimming cut 4 bases from V and 4 bases from J; bases unmatched to any gene: 7. The chain's CDR3 is CASSPRQGVGTGELFF. In nucleotides, the CDR3 is TGCGCCAGCAGCCCGAGACAGGGGGTGGGCACCGGGGAGCTGTTTTTT.

The rearrangement joins TRBV27 to TRBJ1-1, with 7 nucleotides matching TRBD1. The CDR3 has 17 amino acids. The J segment lost 6 bases and the V segment lost 5 bases, leaving 18 bases of the junction unmatched. The germline CDR1 and CDR2 sequences are MNHEY and SMNVEV (reference sequence). The CDR3 DNA is TGTGCCAGCAGTAAACAGGGGCCACTCTACTCAGGGTCTGAAGCTTTCTTT. It specifies CASSKQGPLYSGSEAFF.

This clone was seen more than once but under ten times. The V gene is TRBV2, the J gene TRBJ2-7; weak D call: TRBD1 (5 bases). Germline V CDR1 and CDR2: SNHLY, FYNNEI. V lost 2 bases and J lost 2, with 13 bases in between. The CDR3 sequence is 15 residues long. The CDR3 loop is CASSERAGHPYEQYF. The CDR3 DNA is TGTGCCAGCAGTGAAAGGGCAGGACACCCCTACGAGCAGTACTTC.